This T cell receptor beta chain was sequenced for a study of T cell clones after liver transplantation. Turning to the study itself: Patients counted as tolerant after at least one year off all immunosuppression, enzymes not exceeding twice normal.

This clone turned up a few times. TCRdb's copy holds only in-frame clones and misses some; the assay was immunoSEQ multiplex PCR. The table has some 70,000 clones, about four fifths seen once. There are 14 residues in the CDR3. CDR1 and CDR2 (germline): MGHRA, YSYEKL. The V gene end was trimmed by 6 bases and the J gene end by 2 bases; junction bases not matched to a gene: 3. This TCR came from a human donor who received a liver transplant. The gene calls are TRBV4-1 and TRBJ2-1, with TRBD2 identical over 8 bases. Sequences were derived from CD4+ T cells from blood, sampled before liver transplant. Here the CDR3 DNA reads TGCGCCAGCAGGCCGGGACTAGCCTACAATGAGCAGTTCTTC. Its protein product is CASRPGLAYNEQFF.